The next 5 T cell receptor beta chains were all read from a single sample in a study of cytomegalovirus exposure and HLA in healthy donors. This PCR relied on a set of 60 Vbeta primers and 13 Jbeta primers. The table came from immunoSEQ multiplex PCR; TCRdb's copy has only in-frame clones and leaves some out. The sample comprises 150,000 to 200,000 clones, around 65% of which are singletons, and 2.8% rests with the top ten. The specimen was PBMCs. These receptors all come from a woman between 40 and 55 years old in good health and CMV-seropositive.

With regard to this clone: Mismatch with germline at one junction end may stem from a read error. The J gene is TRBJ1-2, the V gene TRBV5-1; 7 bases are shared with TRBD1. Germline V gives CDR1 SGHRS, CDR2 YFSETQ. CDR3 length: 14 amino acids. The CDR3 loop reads CASSLGQGNYGYPF. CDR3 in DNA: TGCGCCAGCAGCTTGGGACAGGGAAACTATGGCTACCCCTTC.

CDR3 region: CASSLDTSGYYNEQFF. As DNA, the CDR3 is TGTGCCAGCAGTTTAGACACTAGCGGCTACTACAATGAGCAGTTCTTC. V is TRBV28 and J is TRBJ2-1, with TRBD2 identical over 8 bases. Germline CDR1 is MDHEN and CDR2 is SYDVKM. This CDR3 is built from 16 residues. The V segment lost 2 bases and the J segment 3 bases; nucleotides outside the gene matches: 6.

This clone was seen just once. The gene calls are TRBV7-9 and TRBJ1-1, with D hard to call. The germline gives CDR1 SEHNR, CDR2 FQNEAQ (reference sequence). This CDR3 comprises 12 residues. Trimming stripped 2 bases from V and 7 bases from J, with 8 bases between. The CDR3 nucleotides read TGTGCCAGCAGCTTAACCGACAATGAAGCTTTCTTT. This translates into CASSLTDNEAFF.

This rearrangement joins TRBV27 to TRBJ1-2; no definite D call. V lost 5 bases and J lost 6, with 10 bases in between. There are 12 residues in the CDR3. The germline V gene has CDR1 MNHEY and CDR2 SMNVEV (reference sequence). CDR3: CASSGQDNGYTF. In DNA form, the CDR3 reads TGTGCCAGCAGTGGGCAGGATAATGGCTACACCTTC.

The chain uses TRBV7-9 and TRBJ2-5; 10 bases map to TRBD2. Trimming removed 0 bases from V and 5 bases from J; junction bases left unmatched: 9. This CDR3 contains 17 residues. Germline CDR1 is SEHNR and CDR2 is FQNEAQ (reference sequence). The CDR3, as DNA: TGTGCCAGCAGCTTAGCGGGGAAGCGGGGGGGTTTGGAGACCCAGTACTTC. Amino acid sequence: CASSLAGKRGGLETQYF. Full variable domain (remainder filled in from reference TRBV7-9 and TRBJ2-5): DTGVSQNPRHKITKRGQNVTFRCDPISEHNRLYWYRQTLGQGPEFLTYFQNEAQLEKSRLLSDRFSAERPKGSFSTLEIQRTEQGDSAMYLCASSLAGKRGGLETQYFGPGTRLLVL.